This T cell receptor (beta chain) comes out of a study of long-term antiretroviral therapy in people with HIV. Overall study findings and caveats: Information on adherence to ART, viral resistance or therapy changes was unavailable.

As concerns this clone: What it binds is not known.

The assay used was immunoSEQ (version v3.0), run at survey level. The assay was immunoSEQ multiplex PCR, and TCRdb's table has in-frame clones only and misses some. In the table there are approximately 31,000 clones, about 90% of which are singletons. CDR1 and CDR2 (germline): MDHEN, SYDVKM. CDR3 size: 14 residues. Trimming at V came to 6 bases and at J to 5 bases, leaving 4 bases not matched to a gene. Sequenced material: unsorted PBMCs, taken 1.1 years after starting antiretroviral therapy. This sequence originates from a young man with HIV. The V gene is TRBV28, the J gene TRBJ2-2, with TRBD1 matching 9 bases. Here the CDR3 DNA reads TGTGCCAGCAGCTCGGGACAGGGTACCGGGGAGCTGTTTTTT. Residues: CASSSGQGTGELFF.